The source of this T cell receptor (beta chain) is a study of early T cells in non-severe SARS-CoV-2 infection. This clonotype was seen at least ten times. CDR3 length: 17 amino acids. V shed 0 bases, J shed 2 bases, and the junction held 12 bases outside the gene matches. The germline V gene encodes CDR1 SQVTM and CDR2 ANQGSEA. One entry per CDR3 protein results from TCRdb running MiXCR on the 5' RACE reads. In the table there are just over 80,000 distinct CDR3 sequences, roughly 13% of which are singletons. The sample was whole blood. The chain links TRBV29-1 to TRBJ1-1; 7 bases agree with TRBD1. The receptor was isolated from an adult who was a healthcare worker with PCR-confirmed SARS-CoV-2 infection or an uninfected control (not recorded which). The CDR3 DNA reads TGCAGCGTTGAAGATAGGTCCCTTACAGGGGCTAACACTGAAGCTTTCTTT. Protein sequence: CSVEDRSLTGANTEAFF.